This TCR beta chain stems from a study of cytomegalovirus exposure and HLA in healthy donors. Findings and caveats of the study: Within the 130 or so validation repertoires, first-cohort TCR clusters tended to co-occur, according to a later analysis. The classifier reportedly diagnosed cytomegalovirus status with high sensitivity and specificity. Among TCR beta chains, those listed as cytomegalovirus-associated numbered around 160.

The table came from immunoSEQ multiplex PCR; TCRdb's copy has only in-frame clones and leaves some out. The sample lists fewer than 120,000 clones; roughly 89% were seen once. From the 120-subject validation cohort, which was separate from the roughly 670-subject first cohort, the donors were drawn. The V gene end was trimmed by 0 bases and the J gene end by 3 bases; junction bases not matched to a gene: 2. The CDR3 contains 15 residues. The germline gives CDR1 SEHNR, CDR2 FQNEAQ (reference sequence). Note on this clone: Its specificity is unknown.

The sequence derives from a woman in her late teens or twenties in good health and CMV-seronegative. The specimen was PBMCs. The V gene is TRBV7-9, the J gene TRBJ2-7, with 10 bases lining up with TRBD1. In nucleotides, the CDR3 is TGTGCCAGCAGCTTAGCGGGACAGGGGTTCTACGAGCAGTACTTC. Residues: CASSLAGQGFYEQYF. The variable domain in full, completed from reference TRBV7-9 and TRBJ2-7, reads DTGVSQNPRHKITKRGQNVTFRCDPISEHNRLYWYRQTLGQGPEFLTYFQNEAQLEKSRLLSDRFSAERPKGSFSTLEIQRTEQGDSAMYLCASSLAGQGFYEQYFGPGTRLTVT.